This TCR beta chain was profiled in a study of T cell clonality in common variable immunodeficiency. General study points: In common variable immunodeficiency, TCR beta chains reportedly carried fewer deletions and N-nucleotide insertions.

Only in-frame clones appear in the TCRdb table, and some are missing; sequencing was by immunoSEQ multiplex PCR. The sample yields about 40,000 clones, without any singletons. As concerns this clone: Its antigen is currently unknown. The read ends 3 residues before the CDR3 terminus; that terminus is restored from the germline J gene.

The V end lost 7 bases, the J end lost 4 bases, and 10 bases lay between the germline ends. The germline CDR1 and CDR2 sequences are MNHEY and SVGEGT. The CDR3 runs 12 residues. The sample taken for sequencing was peripheral blood mononuclear cells. This sequence originates from a person aged 18-70 years in good health. V is TRBV6-2 or TRBV6-3 and J is TRBJ1-1; D is perhaps TRBD1 (5 bases). The sequenced part of the CDR3 DNA is TGTGCCAGCATGCAAGGGGTCACTGAA. Protein: CASMQGVTE. The CDR3, in full, reads CASMQGVTEAFF.